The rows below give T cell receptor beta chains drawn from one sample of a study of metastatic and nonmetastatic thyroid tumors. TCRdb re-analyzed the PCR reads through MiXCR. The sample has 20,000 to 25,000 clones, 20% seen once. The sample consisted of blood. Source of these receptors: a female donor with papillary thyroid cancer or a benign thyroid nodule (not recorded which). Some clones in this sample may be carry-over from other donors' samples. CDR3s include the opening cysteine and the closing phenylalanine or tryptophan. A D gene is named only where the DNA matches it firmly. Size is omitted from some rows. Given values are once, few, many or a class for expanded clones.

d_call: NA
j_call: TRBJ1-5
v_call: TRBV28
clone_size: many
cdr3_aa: CAGRPEDPGNQPQHF
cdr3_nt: TGTGCCGGCAGACCAGAAGACCCAGGGAATCAGCCCCAGCATTTT

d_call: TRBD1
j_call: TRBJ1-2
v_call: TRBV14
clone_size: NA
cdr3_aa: CASSQDAGGIYGYTF
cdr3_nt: TGTGCCAGCAGCCAAGACGCAGGGGGGATCTATGGCTACACCTTC

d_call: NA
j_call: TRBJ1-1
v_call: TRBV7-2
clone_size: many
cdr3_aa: CASNNFNSEGAFF
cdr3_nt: TGTGCCAGCAACAATTTTAACTCGGAGGGGGCTTTCTTT

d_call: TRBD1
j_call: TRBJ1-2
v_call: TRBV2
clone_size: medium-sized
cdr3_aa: CARTQGNYGYTF
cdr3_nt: TGTGCCAGAACACAGGGGAACTATGGCTACACCTTC

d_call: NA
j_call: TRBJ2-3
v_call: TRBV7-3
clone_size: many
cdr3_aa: CASSSDMNTQYF
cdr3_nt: TGTGCCAGCAGCTCCGACATGAATACGCAGTATTTT

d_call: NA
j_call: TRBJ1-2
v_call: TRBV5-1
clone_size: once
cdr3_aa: CASSLEAGANGDYGYTF
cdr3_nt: TGCGCCAGCAGCTTGGAGGCAGGGGCGAATGGGGACTATGGCTACACCTTC

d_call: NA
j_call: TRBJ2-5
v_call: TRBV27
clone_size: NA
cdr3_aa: CSSSALGRTGGGGETQYF
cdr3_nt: TGTTCCAGCAGTGCCCTGGGAAGGACTGGGGGCGGGGGAGAGACCCAGTACTTC

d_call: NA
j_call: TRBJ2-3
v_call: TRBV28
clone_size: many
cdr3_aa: CASSSAGLIGTDTQYF
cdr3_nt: TGTGCCAGCAGTTCCGCGGGATTAATTGGCACAGATACGCAGTATTTT

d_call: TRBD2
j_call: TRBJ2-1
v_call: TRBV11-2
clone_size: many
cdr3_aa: CASSPWTSVGGEQFF
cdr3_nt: TGTGCCAGCAGCCCCTGGACTAGCGTTGGAGGTGAGCAGTTCTTC

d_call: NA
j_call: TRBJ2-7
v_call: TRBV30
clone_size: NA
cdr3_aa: CAWSSGAGAMGEQYF
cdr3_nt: TGTGCCTGGAGTTCGGGGGCAGGCGCTATGGGGGAGCAGTACTTC

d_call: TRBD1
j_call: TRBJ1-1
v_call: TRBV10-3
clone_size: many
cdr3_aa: CAISETEGTGSTEAFF
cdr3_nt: TGTGCCATCAGTGAGACCGAAGGGACAGGGAGCACTGAAGCTTTCTTT

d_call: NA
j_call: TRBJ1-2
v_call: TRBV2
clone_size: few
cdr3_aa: CASSTATGNYGYTF
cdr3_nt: TGTGCCAGCAGCACGGCAACAGGGAACTATGGCTACACCTTC

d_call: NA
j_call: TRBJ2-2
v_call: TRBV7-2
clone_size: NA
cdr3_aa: CASTLFNIPGELFF
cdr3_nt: TGTGCCAGCACTCTATTTAACATCCCCGGGGAGCTGTTTTTT

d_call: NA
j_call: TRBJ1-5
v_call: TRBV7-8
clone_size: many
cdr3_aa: CASSQNRAGIGNNQPQHF
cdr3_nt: TGTGCCAGCAGCCAAAATCGGGCGGGTATTGGGAACAATCAGCCCCAGCATTTT

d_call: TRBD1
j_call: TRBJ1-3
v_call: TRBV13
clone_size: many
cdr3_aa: CASSHLQGWGNTIYF
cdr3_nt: TGTGCCAGCAGCCACCTACAGGGGTGGGGAAACACCATATATTTT

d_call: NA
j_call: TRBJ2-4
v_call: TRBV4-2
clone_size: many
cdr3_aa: CASSQVLAKNIQYF
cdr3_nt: TGTGCCAGCAGCCAAGTATTAGCCAAAAACATTCAGTACTTC

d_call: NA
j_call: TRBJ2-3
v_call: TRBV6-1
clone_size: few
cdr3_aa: CAGTRGSNTDTQYF
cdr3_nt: TGTGCCGGCACCCGGGGCTCAAACACAGATACGCAGTATTTT